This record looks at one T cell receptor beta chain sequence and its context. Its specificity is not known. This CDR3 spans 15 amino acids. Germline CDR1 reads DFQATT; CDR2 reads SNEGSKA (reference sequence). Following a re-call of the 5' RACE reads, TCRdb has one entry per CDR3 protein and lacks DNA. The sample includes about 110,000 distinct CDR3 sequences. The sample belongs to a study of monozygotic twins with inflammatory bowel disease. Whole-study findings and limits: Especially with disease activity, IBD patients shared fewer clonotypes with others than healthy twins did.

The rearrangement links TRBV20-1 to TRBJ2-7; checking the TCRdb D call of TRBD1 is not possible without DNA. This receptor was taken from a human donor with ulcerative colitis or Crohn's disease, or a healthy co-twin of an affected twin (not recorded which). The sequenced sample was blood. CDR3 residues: CSARDGGREAYEQYF.